This T cell receptor beta chain was sequenced for a study of beta chain features in type 1 diabetes. Study conclusions and caveats: Because the template was cDNA, high-expressing cells might be over-represented. Patients with Type 1 diabetes showed moderately but significantly shorter TCRB CDR3s in all four CD4+ subsets. Whether TCRB rearrangement is influenced by HLA type went unresolved here.

With regard to this clone: No antigen is known for it.

Expressed TCRB transcripts were sequenced because the entire RNA isolate underwent reverse transcription. Repertoires were generated with immunoSEQ multiplex PCR, while TCRdb's copy carries only in-frame clones and drops some. The profile covers hundreds of thousands of clones, with roughly 13% appearing a single time and 0.04% taken by the ten largest. Sorted cells reached over 98% purity in every population. The receptor was isolated from a man between 18 and 35 years old with type 1 diabetes. The sequencing input was naive CD4+ T cells from blood.

The CDR3 DNA sequence: TGCGCCAGCACCCTTCTAGCGGGAGTAAGCAACGAGCAGTACTTC. It is translated as CASTLLAGVSNEQYF. This chain links TRBV5-1 with TRBJ2-7; 10 bases map to TRBD2. CDR1 SGHRS and CDR2 YFSETQ come from the germline V gene. This CDR3 has 15 amino acids. V was pared by 6 bases and J by 5 bases, with 11 bases of the junction left unmatched. The full variable domain, completed using reference TRBV5-1 and TRBJ2-7, is KAGVTQTPRYLIKTRGQQVTLSCSPISGHRSVSWYQQTPGQGLQFLFEYFSETQRNKGNFPGRFSGRQFSNSRSEMNVSTLELGDSALYLCASTLLAGVSNEQYFGPGTRLTVT.